This TCR beta chain was identified during a study of molecular identifiers for immune sequencing clone quantification. This clonotype occurred many times. The V segment lost 5 bases and the J segment 1 base; nucleotides outside the gene matches: 4. Looked up from germline, CDR1 is SGHVS and CDR2 is FNYEAQ. The CDR3 is made up of 15 amino acids. TCRdb passed the PCR reads through MiXCR, listing each CDR3 protein once. The sample consists of roughly 320,000 distinct CDR3 sequences, about a fifth of them appearing once. The sequenced material came from naive CD8+ T cells from blood, with Jurkat cell RNA spiked in. The subset is: FACS-sorted CD8+CD4-CCR7+CD45RA+ naive T cells. This TCR derives from a human donor in good health. Some libraries in this study had Jurkat cell RNA spiked in. The V and J genes are TRBV7-6 and TRBJ2-3, with 9 bases lining up with TRBD1. The CDR3 DNA sequence: TGTGCCAGCAGCCAATGGGACAGGGGCACAGATACGCAGTATTTT. Translated: CASSQWDRGTDTQYF.